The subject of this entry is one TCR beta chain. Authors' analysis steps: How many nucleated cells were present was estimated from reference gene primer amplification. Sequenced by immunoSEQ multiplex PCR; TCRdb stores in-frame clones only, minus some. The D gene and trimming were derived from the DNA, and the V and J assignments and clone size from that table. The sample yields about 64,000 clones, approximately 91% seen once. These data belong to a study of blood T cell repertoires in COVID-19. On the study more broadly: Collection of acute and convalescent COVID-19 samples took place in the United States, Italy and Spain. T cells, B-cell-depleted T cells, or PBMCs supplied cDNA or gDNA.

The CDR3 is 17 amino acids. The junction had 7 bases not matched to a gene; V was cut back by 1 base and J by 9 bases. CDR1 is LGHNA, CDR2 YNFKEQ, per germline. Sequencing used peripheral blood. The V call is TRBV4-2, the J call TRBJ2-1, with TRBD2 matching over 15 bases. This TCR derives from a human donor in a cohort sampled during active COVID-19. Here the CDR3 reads CASSQGGLAGGLGEQFF. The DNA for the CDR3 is TGTGCCAGCAGCCAAGGGGGACTAGCGGGAGGTTTGGGTGAGCAGTTCTTC.